This entry lists 30 T cell receptor beta chains sequenced from one sample in a study of blood T cell repertoires in COVID-19. Clones were read by immunoSEQ multiplex PCR, and TCRdb kept only the in-frame ones, dropping some. The sample records around 250,000 clones, approximately 92% being singletons. The specimen was peripheral blood. All receptors derive from a woman between 40 and 50 years old who had recovered from COVID-19.

The chain joins TRBV6-1 to TRBJ1-5; unclear D gene. The germline V gene has CDR1 MNHNS and CDR2 SASEGT. The CDR3 consists of 14 residues. Trimming removed 3 bases at V and 10 bases at J, with 16 bases between. The CDR3 DNA sequence: TGTGCCAGCAGTGAGACACTCTCTATTGGACCCCAGCATTTT. It translates to CASSETLSIGPQHF.

The V gene is TRBV4-1, the J gene TRBJ1-4; a possible D gene is TRBD1 (6 bases). CDR1 MGHRA and CDR2 YSYEKL come from the germline V gene. The V gene lost 5 bases and the J gene lost 8 bases, with 18 bases spanning the gap. The CDR3 length is 15 residues. CDR3 sequence: CASSETGRGGEKLFF. CDR3 nucleotide sequence: TGCGCCAGCAGCGAAACGGGCAGGGGTGGGGAAAAACTGTTTTTT.

This chain links TRBV11-3 with TRBJ2-1; 7 bases are a match to TRBD2. The V gene end was trimmed by 4 bases and the J gene end by 8 bases; junction bases not matched to a gene: 14. The CDR3 totals 16 residues. In germline, CDR1 is SGHNT, CDR2 YENEEA. The CDR3: CASSSGSKSGIYEQFF. For the CDR3, the DNA is TGTGCCAGCAGCTCGGGGTCGAAGAGCGGGATCTATGAGCAGTTCTTC.

The chain uses TRBV11-2 and TRBJ2-7, with 7 bases aligning to TRBD1. The CDR3 runs 16 residues. Germline CDR1 reads SGHAT; CDR2 reads FQNNGV. With V trimmed by 1 base and J by 3 bases, 9 bases remained unmatched. In DNA form, the CDR3 reads TGTGCCAGCAGCTTAGGAGGGGGCAGGAATTACTACGAGCAGTACTTC. Amino acid sequence: CASSLGGGRNYYEQYF. The full variable domain, with the rest looked up from reference TRBV11-2 and TRBJ2-7, is EAGVAQSPRYKIIEKRQSVAFWCNPISGHATLYWYQQILGQGPKLLIQFQNNGVVDDSQLPKDRFSAERLKGVDSTLKIQPAKLEDSAVYLCASSLGGGRNYYEQYFGPGTRLTVT.

The V gene is TRBV4-3, the J gene TRBJ2-1, with 11 bases matching TRBD2. The trim removed 0 bases at V and 7 bases at J, leaving 2 bases unmatched. The CDR3 is made up of 15 amino acids. CDR1 is LGHNA, CDR2 YSLEER, per germline. The CDR3 DNA is TGCGCCAGCAGCCAAGATTCTAGCGGGAGGAATGAGCAGTTCTTC. Its translation is CASSQDSSGRNEQFF.

This clone was found once. This chain connects TRBV7-9 to TRBJ1-1; a possible D gene is TRBD1 (5 bases). Germline-derived CDR1 and CDR2 are SEHNR and FQNEAQ (reference sequence). This CDR3 is 16 amino acids long. V lost 5 bases, J lost 6 bases, and 22 bases lay in between. Written as DNA, the CDR3 is TGTGCCAGCAGCCCAATCGGGGCGGGGATGATGGCTGAAGCTTTCTTT. Its protein is CASSPIGAGMMAEAFF.

This clone was seen once. This sequence joins TRBV29-1 and TRBJ2-7, with D uncertain. Germline values: CDR1 SQVTM, CDR2 ANQGSEA. V dropped 2 bases and J dropped 0 bases, with 11 bases sitting between them. CDR3 length: 14 amino acids. The CDR3 DNA sequence: TGCAGCGTTGAAACTCCCAAGAGCTCCTACGAGCAGTACTTC. As protein: CSVETPKSSYEQYF.

The V gene is TRBV12-3 or TRBV12-4, the J gene TRBJ2-6; D remains unclear. Trimming cost V 3 bases and J 7 bases, with 7 bases left between them. The CDR3 has 13 residues. The CDR3: CASSFSGANVLTF. The CDR3 nucleotides are TGTGCCAGCAGTTTCAGTGGTGCCAACGTCCTGACTTTC.

J is TRBJ2-7 and V is TRBV4-1; TRBD2 agrees at 9 bases. V dropped 1 base and J dropped 2; count of bases not matched to a gene: 3. Germline V gene lookup returns CDR1 MGHRA and CDR2 YSYEKL. This CDR3 is 15 amino acids long. CDR3 protein: CASSQGLAETYEQYF. CDR3 DNA: TGCGCCAGCAGCCAAGGACTAGCGGAGACCTACGAGCAGTACTTC.

A single count supports this clone. The rearrangement uses TRBV5-1 and TRBJ2-3; the D is unclear. This CDR3 contains 12 residues. V lost 4 bases, J lost 6 bases, and 9 bases lay in between. Germline CDR1 is SGHRS and CDR2 is YFSETQ. The CDR3: CASSVDWDTQYF. As DNA, the CDR3 is TGCGCCAGCAGCGTTGACTGGGATACGCAGTATTTT. Together with reference TRBV5-1 and TRBJ2-3, the CDR3 gives the full variable domain: KAGVTQTPRYLIKTRGQQVTLSCSPISGHRSVSWYQQTPGQGLQFLFEYFSETQRNKGNFPGRFSGRQFSNSRSEMNVSTLELGDSALYLCASSVDWDTQYFGPGTRLTVL.

The chain recombines TRBV7-8 with TRBJ2-2; D remains unclear. CDR1 is SGHVS and CDR2 is FQNEAQ in the germline V gene. Trimming took off 4 bases at V and 0 bases at J, with 12 bases between the two ends. The CDR3 consists of 16 residues. This chain's CDR3 is CASSYQSPANTGELFF. CDR3 sequence (DNA): TGTGCCAGCAGCTACCAGTCACCCGCGAACACCGGGGAGCTGTTTTTT.

The J gene is TRBJ2-1, the V gene TRBV7-8; 12 bases are shared with TRBD2. The J segment lost 2 bases and the V segment lost 5 bases, leaving 7 bases of the junction unmatched. Germline loops: CDR1 SGHVS, CDR2 FQNEAQ. The CDR3 is 17 residues long. CDR3 coding DNA: TGTGCCAGCAGCCCCTCCGGGACTAGCGGGCCCTACAATGAGCAGTTCTTC. Translated, it gives CASSPSGTSGPYNEQFF. The variable domain in full, completed from reference TRBV7-8 and TRBJ2-1, reads GAGVSQSPRYKVAKRGQDVALRCDPISGHVSLFWYQQALGQGPEFLTYFQNEAQLDKSGLPSDRFFAERPEGSVSTLKIQRTQQEDSAVYLCASSPSGTSGPYNEQFFGPGTRLTVL.

The chain has TRBV5-4 and TRBJ1-2, with TRBD1 identical over 7 bases. The CDR3 extends over 15 amino acids. V gave up 3 bases and J gave up 2 bases; unmatched junction bases: 7. CDR1 and CDR2 (germline): SGHNT, YYREEE (reference sequence). CDR3 protein: CASSWMGTENYGYTF. CDR3 bases: TGTGCCAGCAGCTGGATGGGGACAGAGAACTATGGCTACACCTTC. Based on the CDR3 plus reference TRBV5-4 and TRBJ1-2, the full variable domain is ETGVTQSPTHLIKTRGQQVTLRCSSQSGHNTVSWYQQALGQGPQFIFQYYREEENGRGNFPPRFSGLQFPNYSSELNVNALELDDSALYLCASSWMGTENYGYTFGSGTRLTVV.

The chain carries TRBV18 and TRBJ1-2; a weak D match, TRBD1 (6 bases). V shed 3 bases and J shed 2 bases, with 13 bases lying between them. This CDR3 is 15 amino acids long. Per germline, CDR1 KGHSH and CDR2 LQKENI. The CDR3 DNA sequence: TGTGCCAGCTCACCTCGAGTTCAGGGGAACTATGGCTACACCTTC. Translated, it gives CASSPRVQGNYGYTF.

The chain has TRBV6-1 and TRBJ2-7; 8 nucleotides line up with TRBD2. Looked up from germline, CDR1 is MNHNS and CDR2 is SASEGT. CDR3 length: 17 amino acids. V lost 2 bases, J lost 6 bases, and 15 bases stayed unmatched. The CDR3 nucleotides are TGTGCCAGCAGTGAATGGGGTCTAACGGGACTAGTCTTCGAGCAGTACTTC. It yields the protein CASSEWGLTGLVFEQYF.

This chain uses TRBV19 with TRBJ1-4, with D uncertain. CDR1 LNHDA and CDR2 SQIVND come from the germline V gene (reference sequence). Trimming took 10 bases from V and 8 from J, leaving 11 bases between them. The length of the CDR3 is 11 residues. The CDR3 region is CATKPGEKLFF. CDR3 DNA sequence: TGTGCCACCAAACCCGGGGAAAAACTGTTTTTT.

The gene calls are TRBV11-2 and TRBJ2-1, with no clear D. Trimming took 5 bases from V and 4 from J, leaving 21 bases between them. Germline V gene lookup returns CDR1 SGHAT and CDR2 FQNNGV. The CDR3 spans 17 residues. CDR3 amino acids: CASSIQVQLRLYNEQFF. The CDR3 region has the DNA TGTGCCAGCAGCATACAAGTCCAATTGCGGCTTTACAATGAGCAGTTCTTC.

The chain carries TRBV6-6 and TRBJ2-7; 7 nucleotides match TRBD1. The CDR3 runs 13 residues. The junction had 6 bases not matched to a gene; V was cut back by 7 bases and J by 3 bases. The V gene's germline CDR1 is MNHNY and CDR2 SVGAGI (reference sequence). The chain's CDR3 is CASNRGVFYEQYV. CDR3 in DNA: TGTGCCAGCAACAGGGGAGTTTTCTACGAGCAGTACGTC.

The V gene is TRBV19, the J gene TRBJ1-2; maybe TRBD1 (6 bases). This CDR3 comprises 13 residues. Looked up from germline, CDR1 is LNHDA and CDR2 is SQIVND (reference sequence). Trimming stripped 5 bases from V and 4 bases from J, with 11 bases between. Written as DNA, the CDR3 is TGTGCCAGTAGTTTCAGGACAGTCTATGGCTACACCTTC. This translates into CASSFRTVYGYTF. Together with reference TRBV19 and TRBJ1-2, the CDR3 gives the full variable domain: DGGITQSPKYLFRKEGQNVTLSCEQNLNHDAMYWYRQDPGQGLRLIYYSQIVNDFQKGDIAEGYSVSREKKESFPLTVTSAQKNPTAFYLCASSFRTVYGYTFGSGTRLTVV.

The V gene is TRBV3-1 (or the pseudogene TRBV3-2), the J gene TRBJ2-1; the match to TRBD1 covers 8 bases. CDR1 is LGHDT, CDR2 YNNKEL, per germline (reference sequence). The V gene end was trimmed by 4 bases and the J gene end by 8 bases; junction bases not matched to a gene: 7. The CDR3 has 14 amino acids. The CDR3 sequence is CASSPGQDIYEQFF. The CDR3 coding sequence is TGTGCCAGCAGCCCGGGACAGGACATCTATGAGCAGTTCTTC.

The rearrangement joins TRBV5-1 to TRBJ2-3, with no clear D. In germline, CDR1 is SGHRS, CDR2 YFSETQ. The V end lost 0 bases, the J end lost 4 bases, and 12 bases lay between the germline ends. This CDR3 spans 15 amino acids. The CDR3 DNA reads as TGCGCCAGCAGCTTGGGGTCGTGGCAAGCAGATACGCAGTATTTT. The encoded protein is CASSLGSWQADTQYF.

This clone has a handful of counts. This CDR3 is also generated by other DNA sequences in the sample. The chain is built from TRBV3-1 (or the pseudogene TRBV3-2) and TRBJ2-2, with unresolved D. V was pared by 1 base and J by 1 base, with 4 bases between. CDR3 length equals 14 residues. The germline CDR1 and CDR2 sequences are LGHDT and YNNKEL (reference sequence). This chain's CDR3 is CASSQAGNTGELFF. DNA for the CDR3: TGTGCCAGCAGCCAAGCGGGGAACACCGGGGAGCTGTTTTTT.

This clone has a single count. The chain couples TRBV7-2 to TRBJ2-3, with 9 positions matching TRBD1. Germline CDR1 SGHTA, CDR2 FQGNSA. Trimming took 5 bases from V and 2 from J; bases not matched to a gene: 8. CDR3 size: 16 residues. This CDR3 is CASSEAGTGPTDTQYF. For the CDR3, the DNA is TGTGCCAGCAGCGAGGCCGGGACAGGGCCCACAGATACGCAGTATTTT.

The chain has TRBV29-1 and TRBJ2-3; TRBD2 matches at 11 bases. This CDR3 has 16 amino acids. From germline, CDR1 is SQVTM and CDR2 ANQGSEA. Unmatched junction bases numbered 13, after V lost 7 bases and J lost 4 bases. CDR3 in DNA: TGCAGCGCCGCGGGGCTAGCGGGGGGCCCCCCAGATACGCAGTATTTT. Translated: CSAAGLAGGPPDTQYF.

This chain connects TRBV10-3 to TRBJ2-1; 9 bases line up with TRBD2. Losses at the gene ends were 4 bases for V and 8 bases for J; bases not matched to a gene: 6. Looked up from germline, CDR1 is ENHRY and CDR2 is SYGVKD. The CDR3 extends over 14 amino acids. CDR3 coding DNA: TGTGCCATCAGTGCTAGCGGGGCTGGGGATGAGCAGTTCTTC. Translating gives CAISASGAGDEQFF.

This chain connects TRBV11-2 to TRBJ2-1; 8 bases align to TRBD2. CDR1 is SGHAT and CDR2 is FQNNGV in the germline V gene. The CDR3 extends over 17 amino acids. J was trimmed by 8 bases and V by 8 bases; bases with no gene match: 20. The chain's CDR3 is CASYPRGGPFGSDEQFF. In DNA, the CDR3 is TGTGCCAGCTACCCCCGGGGGGGGCCCTTTGGCAGCGATGAGCAGTTCTTC.

The genes are TRBV7-8 and TRBJ1-2; D not certain. Germline values: CDR1 SGHVS, CDR2 FQNEAQ. The CDR3 sequence is 13 residues long. The ends were cut back, 8 bases at V and 8 bases at J, with 18 bases in the middle. The CDR3 DNA sequence: TGTGCCAGCGTCCCGCGCACTCGGGAAGGCTACACCTTC. Protein: CASVPRTREGYTF.

The rearrangement uses TRBV19 and TRBJ2-1; 9 nucleotides align to TRBD2. V dropped 5 bases and J dropped 4; count of bases not matched to a gene: 3. This CDR3 region has 14 residues. The germline CDR1 and CDR2 sequences are LNHDA and SQIVND (reference sequence). CDR3 residues: CASSQRGAYNEQFF. CDR3 sequence (DNA): TGTGCCAGTAGTCAGCGGGGGGCTTACAATGAGCAGTTCTTC.

J is TRBJ1-5 and V is TRBV29-1, with D maybe TRBD1 (6 bases). V gave up 5 bases and J gave up 2 bases, with 10 bases separating them. CDR1 SQVTM and CDR2 ANQGSEA come from the germline V gene. The CDR3 loop spans 13 amino acids. The chain's CDR3 is CSVTAGGNQPQHF. Here the CDR3 DNA reads TGCAGCGTTACGGCAGGGGGCAATCAGCCCCAGCATTTT.

The chain employs TRBV5-1 and TRBJ2-1; TRBD2 agrees at 14 bases. The germline V gene has CDR1 SGHRS and CDR2 YFSETQ. After removal of 3 bases from V and 12 bases from J, the junction contained 5 bases not matched to a gene. This CDR3 comprises 14 residues. CDR3 sequence (DNA): TGCGCCAGCAGCTCCGGGACTAGCGGGGGTTCGCAGTTCTTC. Protein sequence: CASSSGTSGGSQFF.